This T cell receptor (beta chain) comes out of a study of monozygotic twins with inflammatory bowel disease. Concerning this clonotype: Antigen: not known.

TCRalpha along with TCRbeta cDNA was subjected to two nested PCRs lasting roughly 17 and 9 cycles. TCRdb re-called the 5' RACE reads and shows each CDR3 protein once, DNA omitted. The sample features some 170,000 distinct CDR3 sequences, with just under 7.5% in its top ten. Study-level points and caveats: The authors found no support for a single strong IBD-associated signal or clonotype. TCRbeta inverse Simpson diversity was decreased in IBD patients versus healthy co-twins.

The CDR3 length is 15 residues. From germline, CDR1 is DFQATT and CDR2 SNEGSKA (reference sequence). This chain uses TRBV20-1 with TRBJ2-2; absent DNA, TCRdb's TRBD2 call cannot be checked. This TCR was recovered from a human donor with ulcerative colitis or Crohn's disease, or a healthy co-twin of an affected twin (not recorded which). Sequencing was done on a sample of blood. The chain's CDR3 is CSATDPRRDTGELFF.